This T cell receptor (beta chain) was sequenced during a study of technical replicates of blood from a few donors. Assay: immunoSEQ multiplex PCR; the TCRdb copy retains only in-frame clones and omits some. The table has 95,000 or so clones, about 95% seen once. Sequenced: T cells isolated from PBMCs. The clonotype was recovered from a human donor in good health.

CDR3 coding DNA: TGTGCCTGGAGTGTACCCCGGCCCTCGGGGGTTTATGGCTACACCTTC. It codes for CAWSVPRPSGVYGYTF. The chain links TRBV30 to TRBJ1-2; D may be TRBD1 (5 bases). This CDR3 has 16 residues. V lost 0 bases to trimming and J lost 5 bases, with 19 bases between them. Germline assignment: CDR1 GTSNPN and CDR2 SVGIG (reference sequence). The full variable domain, in which reference TRBV30 and TRBJ1-2 provide the parts outside the CDR3, is SQTIHQWPATLVQPVGSPLSLECTVEGTSNPNLYWYRQAAGRGLQLLFYSVGIGQISSEVPQNLSASRPQDRQFILSSKKLLLSDSGFYLCAWSVPRPSGVYGYTFGSGTRLTVV.